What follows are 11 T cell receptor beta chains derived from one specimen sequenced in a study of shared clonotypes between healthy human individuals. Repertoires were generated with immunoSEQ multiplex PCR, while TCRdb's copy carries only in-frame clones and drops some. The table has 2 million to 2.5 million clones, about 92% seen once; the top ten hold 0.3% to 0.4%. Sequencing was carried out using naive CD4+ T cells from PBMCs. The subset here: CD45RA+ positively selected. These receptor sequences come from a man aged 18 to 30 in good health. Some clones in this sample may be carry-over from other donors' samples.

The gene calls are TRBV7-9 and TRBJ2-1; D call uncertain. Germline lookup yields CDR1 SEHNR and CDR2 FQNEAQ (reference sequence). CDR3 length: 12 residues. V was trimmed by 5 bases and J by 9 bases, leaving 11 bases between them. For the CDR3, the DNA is TGTGCCAGCAGCCCAGCCTTTGTTGAGCAGTTCTTC. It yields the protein CASSPAFVEQFF. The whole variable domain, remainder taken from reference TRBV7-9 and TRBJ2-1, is DTGVSQNPRHKITKRGQNVTFRCDPISEHNRLYWYRQTLGQGPEFLTYFQNEAQLEKSRLLSDRFSAERPKGSFSTLEIQRTEQGDSAMYLCASSPAFVEQFFGPGTRLTVL.

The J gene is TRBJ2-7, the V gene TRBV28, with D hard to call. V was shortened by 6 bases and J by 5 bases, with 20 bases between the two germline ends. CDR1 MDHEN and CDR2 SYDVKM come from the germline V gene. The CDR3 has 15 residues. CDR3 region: CASSQTPLRLNEQYF. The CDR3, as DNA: TGTGCCAGCAGCCAGACGCCCCTTCGATTGAACGAGCAGTACTTC. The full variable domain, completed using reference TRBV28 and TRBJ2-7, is DVKVTQSSRYLVKRTGEKVFLECVQDMDHENMFWYRQDPGLGLRLIYFSYDVKMKEKGDIPEGYSVSREKKERFSLILESASTNQTSMYLCASSQTPLRLNEQYFGPGTRLTVT.

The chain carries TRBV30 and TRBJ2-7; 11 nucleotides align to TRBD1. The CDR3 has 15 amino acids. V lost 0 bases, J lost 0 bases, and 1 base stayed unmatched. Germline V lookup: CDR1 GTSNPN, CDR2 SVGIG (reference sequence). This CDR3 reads CAWSVGTGGSYEQYF. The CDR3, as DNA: TGTGCCTGGAGTGTAGGGACAGGGGGCTCCTACGAGCAGTACTTC. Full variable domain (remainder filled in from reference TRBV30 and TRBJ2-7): SQTIHQWPATLVQPVGSPLSLECTVEGTSNPNLYWYRQAAGRGLQLLFYSVGIGQISSEVPQNLSASRPQDRQFILSSKKLLLSDSGFYLCAWSVGTGGSYEQYFGPGTRLTVT.

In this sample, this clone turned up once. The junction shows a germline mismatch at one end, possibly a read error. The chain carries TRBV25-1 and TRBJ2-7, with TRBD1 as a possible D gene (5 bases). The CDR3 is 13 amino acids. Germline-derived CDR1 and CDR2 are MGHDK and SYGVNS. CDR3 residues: CASSGGQGVRRFF. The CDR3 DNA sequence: TGTGCCAGCAGTGGAGGCCAGGGTGTTAGGCGCTTTTTC.

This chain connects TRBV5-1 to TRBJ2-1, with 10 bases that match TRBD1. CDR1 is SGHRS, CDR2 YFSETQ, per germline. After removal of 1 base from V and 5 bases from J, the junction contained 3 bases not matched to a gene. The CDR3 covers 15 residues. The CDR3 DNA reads TGCGCCAGCAGCTTGTATGGGACAGGGGACAATGAGCAGTTCTTC. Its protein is CASSLYGTGDNEQFF.

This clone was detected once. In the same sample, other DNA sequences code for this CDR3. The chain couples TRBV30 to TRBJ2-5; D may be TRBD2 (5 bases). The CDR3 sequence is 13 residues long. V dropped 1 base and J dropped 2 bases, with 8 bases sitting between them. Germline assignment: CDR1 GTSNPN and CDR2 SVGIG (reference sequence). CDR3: CAWSGTLQETQYF. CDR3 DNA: TGTGCCTGGAGTGGGACTTTACAAGAGACCCAGTACTTC.

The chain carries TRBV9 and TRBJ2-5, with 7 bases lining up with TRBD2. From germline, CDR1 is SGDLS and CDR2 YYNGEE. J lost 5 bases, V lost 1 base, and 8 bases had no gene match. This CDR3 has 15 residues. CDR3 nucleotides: TGTGCCAGCAGCGTAATGGGCGGGAGTCCTGAGACCCAGTACTTC. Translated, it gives CASSVMGGSPETQYF.

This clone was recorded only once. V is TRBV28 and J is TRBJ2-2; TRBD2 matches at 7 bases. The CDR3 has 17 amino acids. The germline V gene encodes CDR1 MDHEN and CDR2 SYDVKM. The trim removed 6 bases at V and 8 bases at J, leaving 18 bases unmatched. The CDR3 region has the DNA TGTGCCAGCAGACCTCGGGGGTTTGGCGGGAGATCTGGGGAGCTGTTTTTT. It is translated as CASRPRGFGGRSGELFF.

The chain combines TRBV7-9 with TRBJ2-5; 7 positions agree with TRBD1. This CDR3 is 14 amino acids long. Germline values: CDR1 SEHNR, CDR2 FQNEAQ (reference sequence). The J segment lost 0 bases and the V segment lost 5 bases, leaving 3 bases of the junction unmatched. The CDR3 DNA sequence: TGTGCCAGCAGCATCACAGGGGACCAAGAGACCCAGTACTTC. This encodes CASSITGDQETQYF. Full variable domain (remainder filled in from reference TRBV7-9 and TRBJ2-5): DTGVSQNPRHKITKRGQNVTFRCDPISEHNRLYWYRQTLGQGPEFLTYFQNEAQLEKSRLLSDRFSAERPKGSFSTLEIQRTEQGDSAMYLCASSITGDQETQYFGPGTRLLVL.

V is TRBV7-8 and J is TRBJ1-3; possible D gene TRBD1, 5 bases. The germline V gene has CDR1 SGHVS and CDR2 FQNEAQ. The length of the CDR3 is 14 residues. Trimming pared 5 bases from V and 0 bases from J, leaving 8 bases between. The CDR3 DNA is TGTGCCAGCAGCACAGGACGCTCTGGAAACACCATATATTTT. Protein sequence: CASSTGRSGNTIYF.

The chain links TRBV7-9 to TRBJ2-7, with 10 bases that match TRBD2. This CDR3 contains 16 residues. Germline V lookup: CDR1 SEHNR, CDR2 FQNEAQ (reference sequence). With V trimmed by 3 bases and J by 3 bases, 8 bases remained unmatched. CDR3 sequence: CASSLRAGGNFYEQYF. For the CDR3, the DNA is TGTGCCAGCAGCTTGAGAGCGGGAGGGAACTTCTACGAGCAGTACTTC.